One sample yielded the 8 T cell receptor beta chains listed below, sequenced in a study of blood T cell repertoires in COVID-19. Clones were read by immunoSEQ multiplex PCR, and TCRdb kept only the in-frame ones, dropping some. The table has some 530,000 clones, roughly nine tenths seen once; the top ten hold roughly 8.5%. The source material was PBMCs or T cells enriched from blood (not recorded which). These receptors originate from a woman aged 55-75 years who had recovered from COVID-19.

This clone has just one count. J is TRBJ1-1 and V is TRBV12-5; TRBD1 is a possible D gene (5 bases). The CDR3 consists of 15 residues. With 3 bases removed from V and 5 bases from J, the gap between germline ends came to 16 bases. The germline CDR1 and CDR2 sequences are LGHNT and FRNRAP. CDR3 amino acids: CASGFVGWGVTEAFF. The CDR3 bases are TGTGCTAGTGGTTTCGTAGGGTGGGGGGTGACTGAAGCTTTCTTT.

The chain has TRBV7-2 and TRBJ1-5; perhaps TRBD1 as D (5 bases). The CDR3 is made up of 15 amino acids. Germline V gene lookup returns CDR1 SGHTA and CDR2 FQGNSA. V lost 3 bases to trimming and J lost 7 bases, with 16 bases between them. As DNA, the CDR3 is TGTGCCAGCAGCTTCCCCGGGGGGGTGGGGCAGCCCCAGCATTTT. Its translation: CASSFPGGVGQPQHF.

This clone appeared a single time. The DNA of the CDR3 is TGCGCCAGCAGCCACTCAGCCACGACAGACTCGGGAGCCGAAAAACTGTTTTTT. The encoded protein is CASSHSATTDSGAEKLFF. The chain combines TRBV4-1 with TRBJ1-4; weak D call: TRBD1 (5 bases). The CDR3 has 18 residues. Germline CDR1 MGHRA, CDR2 YSYEKL. The V and J ends lost 3 bases and 8 bases respectively, with 25 bases between them.

Here the CDR3 reads CASSQSSGGWRTDTQYF. The CDR3 region has the DNA TGTGCCAGCAGCCAGAGTAGCGGGGGGTGGAGAACAGATACGCAGTATTTT. This chain connects TRBV7-2 to TRBJ2-3; 10 bases are shared with TRBD2. Unmatched junction bases numbered 11, after V lost 5 bases and J lost 3 bases. Germline V gives CDR1 SGHTA, CDR2 FQGNSA. The CDR3 has 17 amino acids. Filled out from reference TRBV7-2 and TRBJ2-3, the complete variable domain reads GAGVSQSPSNKVTEKGKDVELRCDPISGHTALYWYRQSLGQGLEFLIYFQGNSAPDKSGLPSDRFSAERTGGSVSTLTIQRTQQEDSAVYLCASSQSSGGWRTDTQYFGPGTRLTVL.

The chain recombines TRBV10-1 with TRBJ1-5; 8 bases map to TRBD1. The trim removed 3 bases at V and 6 bases at J, leaving 10 bases unmatched. Germline values: CDR1 WNHNN, CDR2 SYGVQD (reference sequence). This CDR3 is built from 16 residues. DNA for the CDR3: TGCGCCAGCAGTGACATTACCCAGGGGGCAGGTCAGCCCCAGCATTTT. Translated: CASSDITQGAGQPQHF.

Only a few counts were recorded for this clone. The V gene is TRBV10-1, the J gene TRBJ2-7; 10 bases line up with TRBD1. Germline CDR1 is WNHNN and CDR2 is SYGVQD (reference sequence). J lost 6 bases, V lost 3 bases, and 2 bases had no gene match. This CDR3 comprises 13 residues. The CDR3 spells CASSDRTGGEQYF. The CDR3 coding sequence is TGCGCCAGCAGTGATCGGACAGGGGGCGAGCAGTACTTC.

The chain is built from TRBV6-5 and TRBJ2-3; D might be TRBD1 (6 bases). Looked up from germline, CDR1 is MNHEY and CDR2 is SVGAGI. The CDR3 runs 14 residues. The ends were cut back, 6 bases at V and 2 bases at J, with 12 bases in the middle. The CDR3 spells CASRQDRATDTQYF. The CDR3 bases are TGTGCCAGCAGACAGGACAGAGCCACAGATACGCAGTATTTT.

J is TRBJ1-2 and V is TRBV19, with TRBD1 as a possible D gene (5 bases). V was shortened by 3 bases and J by 2 bases, with 7 bases between the two germline ends. This CDR3 has 13 amino acids. Germline values: CDR1 LNHDA, CDR2 SQIVND (reference sequence). The CDR3 DNA reads as TGTGCCAGTAGTATTAACAGGAACTATGGCTACACCTTC. Its translation is CASSINRNYGYTF. Filled out from reference TRBV19 and TRBJ1-2, the complete variable domain reads DGGITQSPKYLFRKEGQNVTLSCEQNLNHDAMYWYRQDPGQGLRLIYYSQIVNDFQKGDIAEGYSVSREKKESFPLTVTSAQKNPTAFYLCASSINRNYGYTFGSGTRLTVV.